The clone carrying this TCR beta chain was observed a few times. As yet, its antigen is unknown. The table came from immunoSEQ multiplex PCR; TCRdb's copy has only in-frame clones and leaves some out. The sample lists more than 50,000 clones; 57% were seen once. The data originate from a study of cytotoxic CD8 clonotypes in ibrutinib-treated CLL. Study conclusions and caveats: Clonality was higher at ibrutinib response and returned toward baseline at progression. Against age-matched healthy donors, baseline clonality ran higher and tracked circulating CD8+ T-cell counts.

Germline CDR1 is SGHDT and CDR2 is YYEEEE. The CDR3 has 15 residues. The ends were cut back, 4 bases at V and 0 bases at J, with 11 bases in the middle. The clonotype originates from a human donor with chronic lymphocytic leukemia. The J gene is TRBJ2-1, the V gene TRBV5-6; perhaps TRBD2 as D (6 bases). The input for sequencing was PBMCs, taken after 12 months of ibrutinib treatment. The CDR3 sequence is CASSGGLRSYNEQFF. The CDR3 nucleotides read TGTGCCAGCAGCGGGGGACTGCGCTCCTACAATGAGCAGTTCTTC.